Listed below are T cell receptor beta chains from one sample, sequenced in a study of blood T cell repertoires in COVID-19. Method: immunoSEQ multiplex PCR; TCRdb's copy keeps in-frame clones and lacks some. The sample has around 46,000 clones; more than 75% are singletons. The specimen was peripheral blood. These receptors were collected from a man between 60 and 70 years old with active or convalescent COVID-19. Each CDR3 is given with its conserved first and last residue. The D gene is left open where the match is weak. Clone size, where shown, is once, few, many, or a class for clones that have expanded.

CDR3 protein | CDR3 DNA | clone size | V gene | D gene | J gene
CASSLDPSNQPQHF | TGCGCCAGCAGCTTGGATCCGAGCAATCAGCCCCAGCATTTT | - | TRBV5-1 | - | TRBJ1-5
CASSIFSGSVFLSNTGELFF | TGTGCCAGTAGTATATTTAGCGGTTCAGTATTCCTCTCGAACACCGGGGAGCTGTTTTTT | once | TRBV19 | - | TRBJ2-2
CASAPGESTDTQYF | TGCGCGAGCGCACCGGGAGAAAGCACAGATACGCAGTATTTT | once | TRBV5-1 | - | TRBJ2-3
CASSQPGAGHMNTEAFF | TGTGCCAGCAGCCAGCCTGGGGCAGGGCATATGAACACTGAAGCTTTCTTT | - | TRBV3-1/TRBV3-2 | - | TRBJ1-1
CATQMGQGVGGDTQYF | TGTGCCACCCAAATGGGACAGGGGGTAGGGGGAGATACGCAGTATTTT | - | TRBV10-3 | TRBD1 | TRBJ2-3
CASSRDRVTNTEAFF | TGTGCCAGCAGCCGGGACAGGGTTACGAACACTGAAGCTTTCTTT | - | TRBV21-1 | - | TRBJ1-1
CASSLTGTGPFGGYTF | TGTGCCAGCAGCTTAACCGGGACAGGGCCGTTTGGTGGCTACACCTTC | - | TRBV13 | TRBD1 | TRBJ1-2
CASSSRGNYGYTF | TGTGCCAGCAGCTCCCGGGGGAACTATGGCTACACCTTC | - | TRBV7-2 | - | TRBJ1-2
CSVRRGATEAFF | TGCAGCGTCCGGAGGGGTGCCACTGAAGCTTTCTTT | - | TRBV29-1 | - | TRBJ1-1
CASSVDGVTPYEQYF | TGTGCCAGCAGCGTAGACGGGGTTACCCCCTACGAGCAGTACTTC | - | TRBV9 | - | TRBJ2-7
CASSVEVNTEAFF | TGTGCCAGCAGTGTAGAGGTGAACACTGAAGCTTTCTTT | - | TRBV6-4 | - | TRBJ1-1
CASIPGQGYNEQFF | TGTGCCAGCATTCCGGGACAGGGGTACAATGAGCAGTTCTTC | - | TRBV2 | TRBD1 | TRBJ2-1
CASSQELQGPEKLFF | TGTGCCAGCAGCCAAGAACTCCAGGGTCCTGAAAAACTGTTTTTT | once | TRBV14 | - | TRBJ1-4
CASSPPSTGANSPLHF | TGTGCCAGCTCACCGCCTTCTACTGGGGCAAATTCACCCCTCCACTTT | - | TRBV18 | - | TRBJ1-6
CASSLEEGRGYTF | TGCGCCAGCAGCTTGGAGGAGGGGAGGGGCTACACCTTC | - | TRBV5-1 | - | TRBJ1-2
CASTRGDRVSFSGNTIYF | TGTGCCAGTACCCGAGGGGACAGGGTCTCATTCTCTGGAAACACCATATATTTT | - | TRBV19 | TRBD1 | TRBJ1-3
CASSQAGTGGPNEQFF | TGTGCCAGCAGCCAAGCCGGGACAGGGGGACCCAATGAGCAGTTCTTC | - | TRBV3-1/TRBV3-2 | TRBD1 | TRBJ2-1
CASSWTSAGGRGGELFF | TGTGCCAGCAGTTGGACGTCAGCGGGGGGGCGCGGCGGGGAGCTGTTTTTT | - | TRBV27 | TRBD2 | TRBJ2-2
CATRDEEGYEQYF | TGTGCCACCAGGGATGAGGAGGGCTACGAGCAGTACTTC | - | TRBV24-1 | - | TRBJ2-7
CASSPRQTHTAYNEQFF | TGTGCCAGCAGCCCCCGCCAGACACATACAGCCTACAATGAGCAGTTCTTC | - | TRBV9 | - | TRBJ2-1
CSVEGGPYNEQFF | TGCAGCGTTGAAGGGGGCCCCTACAATGAGCAGTTCTTC | - | TRBV29-1 | - | TRBJ2-1
CAIRGTELSGELFF | TGTGCCATCAGGGGGACAGAGCTTTCCGGGGAGCTGTTTTTT | few | TRBV10-3 | TRBD1 | TRBJ2-2
CASSQARAGGYTF | TGTGCCAGCAGCCAAGCCAGGGCTGGAGGCTACACCTTC | - | TRBV3-1/TRBV3-2 | - | TRBJ1-2
CASSSGKSIAKNIQYF | TGTGCCAGCAGCTCCGGGAAAAGTATAGCCAAAAACATTCAGTACTTC | once | TRBV11-1 | - | TRBJ2-4
CASRPPSGGGHEQFF | TGTGCCAGCAGGCCCCCCAGCGGGGGGGGGCATGAGCAGTTCTTC | - | TRBV11-2 | TRBD2 | TRBJ2-1
CASTLGGASYEQYF | TGTGCCAGCACCCTAGGAGGGGCCAGCTACGAGCAGTACTTC | - | TRBV11-1 | - | TRBJ2-7
CASSRFGANYGYTF | TGTGCCAGCAGTCGGTTCGGGGCTAACTATGGCTACACCTTC | - | TRBV28 | - | TRBJ1-2
CASSPGQTTYEQYF | TGTGCCAGCAGCCCGGGACAGACCACCTACGAGCAGTACTTC | - | TRBV7-9 | TRBD1 | TRBJ2-7
CASSVWAGGNTEAFF | TGTGCCAGCAGTGTTTGGGCAGGAGGAAACACTGAAGCTTTCTTT | - | TRBV2 | - | TRBJ1-1
CASSSYRGTNEKLFF | TGTGCCAGCAGCTCCTACAGGGGTACGAATGAAAAACTGTTTTTT | - | TRBV7-8 | TRBD1 | TRBJ1-4
CASSPGLVEETQYF | TGTGCCAGCTCACCGGGACTAGTTGAAGAGACCCAGTACTTC | once | TRBV18 | TRBD2 | TRBJ2-5
CASSRPGQGLYGYTF | TGTGCCAGCAGCCGACCGGGACAGGGTCTCTATGGCTACACCTTC | - | TRBV4-2 | TRBD1 | TRBJ1-2
CASRSPGQGNTEAFF | TGTGCCAGCAGATCTCCGGGACAGGGGAACACTGAAGCTTTCTTT | - | TRBV28 | TRBD1 | TRBJ1-1
CASRWTGTREQYF | TGTGCCAGCCGTTGGACAGGGACGAGGGAGCAGTACTTC | - | TRBV28 | TRBD1 | TRBJ2-7
CASSLQGVNTGELFF | TGCGCCAGCAGCTTACAGGGGGTTAACACCGGGGAGCTGTTTTTT | - | TRBV5-1 | TRBD1 | TRBJ2-2
CASSLGGESSYEQYF | TGTGCCAGCAGCTTGGGCGGGGAAAGCTCCTACGAGCAGTACTTC | - | TRBV11-2 | - | TRBJ2-7
CASSFQRGGMETQYF | TGTGCCAGCAGCTTCCAGCGGGGGGGCATGGAGACCCAGTACTTC | - | TRBV7-2 | TRBD2 | TRBJ2-5
CASSLIAGRTYNEQFF | TGTGCCAGCAGCCTAATAGCGGGGAGGACCTACAATGAGCAGTTCTTC | - | TRBV3-1/TRBV3-2 | TRBD2 | TRBJ2-1
CASSEQGALSGNTIYF | TGCGCCAGCAGTGAGCAGGGGGCGCTTTCCGGAAACACCATATATTTT | - | TRBV10-1 | TRBD1 | TRBJ1-3
CAWRGTSGGNYNEQFF | TGTGCCTGGAGAGGGACTAGCGGGGGGAACTACAATGAGCAGTTCTTC | - | TRBV30 | TRBD2 | TRBJ2-1
CASRARGSVADTQYF | TGTGCCAGCAGAGCGAGGGGGTCGGTGGCAGATACGCAGTATTTT | - | TRBV9 | - | TRBJ2-3
CASSPPAGGQETQYF | TGTGCCAGCTCACCACCAGCGGGGGGACAAGAGACCCAGTACTTC | - | TRBV18 | TRBD2 | TRBJ2-5